This TCR beta chain was captured by sequencing in a study of T cells in tumors after PD-1 blockade. The wider study: Mean per blood sample: 113,528 templates (about 24,000-260,000), 36,536 unique clonotypes.

The repertoire was sequenced with immunoSEQ multiplex PCR; TCRdb's copy has only in-frame clones and lacks some. The sample includes approximately 34,000 clones, around 73% of them seen just once. A note on this clone: Its matching antigen is unknown.

Germline V gene data show CDR1 as SGHDN and CDR2 as FVKESK. Trimming removed 2 bases from V and 0 bases from J, with 23 bases in between. The CDR3 runs 21 residues. Study-level points and caveats: Blood contained about 44% of the tumor's TCR clonotypes.

This sequence joins TRBV14 and TRBJ1-6; D call uncertain. The sample consisted of PBMCs, taken after anti-PD-1 treatment. The clonotype was recovered from a human donor with basal cell carcinoma. The CDR3 sequence is CASSQLRRFLYLSSYNSPLHF. The CDR3 coding sequence is TGTGCCAGCAGCCAATTAAGACGTTTCTTATATCTAAGCTCCTATAATTCACCCCTCCACTTT.